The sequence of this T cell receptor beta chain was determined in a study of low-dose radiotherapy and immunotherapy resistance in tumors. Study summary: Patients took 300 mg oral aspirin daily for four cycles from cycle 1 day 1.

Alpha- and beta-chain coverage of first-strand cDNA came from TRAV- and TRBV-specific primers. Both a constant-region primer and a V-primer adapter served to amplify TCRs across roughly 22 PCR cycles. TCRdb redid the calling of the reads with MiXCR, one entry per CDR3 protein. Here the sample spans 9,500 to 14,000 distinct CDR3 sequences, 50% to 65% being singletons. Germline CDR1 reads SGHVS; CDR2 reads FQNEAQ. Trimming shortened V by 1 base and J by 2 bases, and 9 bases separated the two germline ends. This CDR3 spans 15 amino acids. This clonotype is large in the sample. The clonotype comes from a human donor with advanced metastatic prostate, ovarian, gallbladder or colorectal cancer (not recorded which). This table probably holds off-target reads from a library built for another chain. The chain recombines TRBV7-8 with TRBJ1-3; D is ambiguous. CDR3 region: CASSLGGSPGNTIYF. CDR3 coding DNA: TGTGCCAGCAGCTTAGGGGGAAGCCCTGGAAACACCATATATTTT.